This is a list of T cell receptor beta chains from one sample in a study of T cell repertoires in cytomegalovirus infection. A single record per CDR3 protein comes from TCRdb applying MiXCR to the reads. The sample consists of fewer than 950,000 distinct CDR3 sequences, 30% to 35% of them appearing once. For these receptors, no antigen is known. This specimen was cultured CD8+ T cells from PBMCs, taken from culture after CMV antigen stimulation. These receptors were taken from a human donor in good health (CMV status not recorded). Some clones in this sample may be carry-over from other donors' samples. The CDR3 runs from the conserved cysteine through the conserved F or W. A D gene is named only where the DNA matches it firmly. A row's size may be missing; if present it is once, few, many or a size class.

D: .
J: TRBJ2-7
V: TRBV7-8
size: many
DNA: TGTGCCAGCAGCTTAACAGCCTACGAGCAGTACTTC
CDR3: CASSLTAYEQYF

D: .
J: TRBJ1-1
V: TRBV7-6
size: many
DNA: TGTGCCAGCAGCTCAGGAGGGGGGGGCGCGGATTGGAACACTGAAGCTTTCTTT
CDR3: CASSSGGGGADWNTEAFF

D: .
J: TRBJ1-2
V: TRBV7-9
size: .
DNA: TGTGCCAGCAGCCCGAGACAGGTGGACTATGGCTACACCTTC
CDR3: CASSPRQVDYGYTF

D: .
J: TRBJ2-3
V: TRBV7-3
size: .
DNA: TGTGCCAGCAGCGTAGGCTGGGGCGGCACAGATACGCAGTATTTT
CDR3: CASSVGWGGTDTQYF

D: TRBD1
J: TRBJ1-4
V: TRBV10-3
size: .
DNA: TGTGCCATCAGTGTCCGGACAGGGTCGGTGGAAAAACTGTTTTTT
CDR3: CAISVRTGSVEKLFF

D: .
J: TRBJ1-2
V: TRBV7-6
size: few
DNA: TGTGCCAGCAGCTTAGCGGTCACTCCTAACTATGGCTACACCTTC
CDR3: CASSLAVTPNYGYTF

D: .
J: TRBJ1-1
V: TRBV14
size: few
DNA: TGTGCCAGCAGCCAGTACAGGGTTGGCGCTTTCTTT
CDR3: CASSQYRVGAFF

D: .
J: TRBJ2-7
V: TRBV7-4
size: .
DNA: TGTGCCAGCAGTCGCGGACATGACGAGCAGTACTTC
CDR3: CASSRGHDEQYF

D: TRBD1
J: TRBJ1-2
V: TRBV7-9
size: .
DNA: TGTGCCAGCAGCCAAAGGACAGGGGGCCCAAGCGGCTACACCTTC
CDR3: CASSQRTGGPSGYTF

D: TRBD2
J: TRBJ2-5
V: TRBV7-3
size: .
DNA: TGTGCCAGCAGCTCCGGCGGGGGGCCCCAAGAGACCCAGTACTTC
CDR3: CASSSGGGPQETQYF

D: .
J: TRBJ1-1
V: TRBV27
size: once
DNA: TGTGCCAGCAGTTTATCGAACCCGGGGTACACTGAAGCTTTCTTT
CDR3: CASSLSNPGYTEAFF